This TCR beta chain was recorded in a study of T cells in Graves' hyperthyroidism and ophthalmopathy. At the level of the study: Peripheral blood sampling occurred at initial diagnosis, before any treatment.

This clonotype was counted at least ten times. Amplification targeted TCR beta CDR3 regions from RNA transcripts. The HTBI primer set drove a first-round RT-PCR of the TCR CDR3. MiXCR was run by TCRdb on the multiplex PCR reads, yielding one entry per CDR3 protein. This sample has approximately 400,000 distinct CDR3 sequences, with approximately 15% found just once. CDR3 size: 14 residues. V dropped 0 bases and J dropped 7; count of bases not matched to a gene: 3. Germline assignment: CDR1 MNHEY and CDR2 SVGAGI. This clonotype originated in a woman aged 60-70 years with Graves' hyperthyroidism. The chain couples TRBV6-5 to TRBJ1-2, with 9 bases fitting TRBD1. The sample comprised blood. CDR3 bases: TGTGCCAGCAGTTACTCACAGGGGGCCACTGGCTACACCTTC. Translation gives CASSYSQGATGYTF.